What follows is one T cell receptor beta chain and its context. Germline CDR1 and CDR2: KGHSH and LQKENI. CDR3 length equals 17 residues. The ends lost 0 bases at V and 1 base at J; junction bases unmatched: 3. In the original workflow: The assay estimated nucleated cells by amplifying reference gene primers. The protocol was immunoSEQ multiplex PCR, while the TCRdb copy is restricted to in-frame clones and leaves out a portion. That table supplies the V and J calls and clone size; D and trimming were determined from the DNA. Of 180,000 or so clones listed, around 86% are singletons. This entry belongs to a study of blood T cell repertoires in COVID-19. The wider study: Specimens from acute and convalescent COVID-19 originated in the United States, Italy and Spain. T cells, B-cell-depleted T cells, or PBMCs supplied cDNA or gDNA.

This chain links TRBV18 with TRBJ2-2, with 9 bases aligning to TRBD1. Sequenced input: peripheral blood. This sequence originates from a man younger than 30 with acute or convalescent COVID-19. CDR3 residues: CASSPPQGQGNTGELFF. DNA for the CDR3: TGTGCCAGCTCACCACCGCAGGGACAGGGGAACACCGGGGAGCTGTTTTTT.